The 21 T cell receptor beta chains in this list originate from one sample, sequenced in a study of blood T cell repertoires in COVID-19. Method: immunoSEQ multiplex PCR; TCRdb's copy keeps in-frame clones and lacks some. The table records under 300,000 clones, 70% to 90% of them present only once. Sample: peripheral blood. The receptors derive from a woman aged 40 to 49 who had recovered from COVID-19.

The gene calls are TRBV6-2 or TRBV6-3 and TRBJ2-7, with unresolved D. This CDR3 has 14 residues. Germline CDR1 MNHEY, CDR2 SVGEGT. V was cut by 1 base and J by 1 base, with 8 bases left in between. CDR3 amino acids: CASSYLAGSYEQYF. CDR3 coding DNA: TGTGCCAGCAGTTACTTAGCCGGATCCTACGAGCAGTACTTC.

This clone was seen a single time. V gene TRBV27 combines with J gene TRBJ1-4; 8 positions agree with TRBD1. V trimming: 6 bases; J trimming: 8 bases; junction bases outside the gene matches: 8. The CDR3 sequence is 14 residues long. Germline CDR1 reads MNHEY; CDR2 reads SMNVEV (reference sequence). Here the CDR3 reads CASRKQGVAEKLFF. The DNA of the CDR3 is TGTGCCAGCAGGAAACAGGGGGTGGCGGAAAAACTGTTTTTT.

J is TRBJ2-1 and V is TRBV9, with TRBD2 matching over 7 bases. The junction had 4 bases not matched to a gene; V was cut back by 0 bases and J by 4 bases. The CDR3 consists of 15 residues. Per germline, CDR1 SGDLS and CDR2 YYNGEE. This CDR3 is CASSVEGLLYNEQFF. The DNA of the CDR3 is TGTGCCAGCAGCGTAGAGGGACTACTTTACAATGAGCAGTTCTTC.

The chain employs TRBV5-6 and TRBJ1-2; D is undetermined. Germline CDR1 is SGHDT and CDR2 is YYEEEE. The V and J ends lost 4 bases and 7 bases respectively, with 17 bases between them. This CDR3 is built from 14 residues. Here the CDR3 DNA reads TGTGCCAGCAGCCTCCGGGTCTCCCCGAGTGGCTACACCTTC. It specifies CASSLRVSPSGYTF.

This clone has only a few counts. The chain joins TRBV7-3 to TRBJ2-7; 9 bases line up with TRBD1. The V gene's germline CDR1 is SGHTA and CDR2 FQGTGA. V was pared by 2 bases and J by 4 bases, with 12 bases of the junction left unmatched. CDR3 size: 17 residues. This chain's CDR3 is CASSLVGAGTGLYEQYF. In DNA form, the CDR3 reads TGTGCCAGCAGCTTAGTGGGGGCCGGGACAGGGTTGTACGAGCAGTACTTC.

The V gene is TRBV6-2 or TRBV6-3, the J gene TRBJ1-5, with 9 bases that match TRBD1. CDR1 MNHEY and CDR2 SVGEGT come from the germline V gene. Trimming cost V 2 bases and J 0 bases; bases outside gene matches: 5. There are 17 residues in the CDR3. DNA for the CDR3: TGTGCCAGCAGTTACGACAGGGGGGACTATAGCAATCAGCCCCAGCATTTT. Translated: CASSYDRGDYSNQPQHF.

J is TRBJ2-1 and V is TRBV6-5; TRBD1 agrees at 10 bases. The length of the CDR3 is 15 residues. Germline trimming cut 6 bases from V and 7 bases from J; bases unmatched to any gene: 9. Germline CDR1 is MNHEY and CDR2 is SVGAGI. The CDR3 loop reads CASRTDRGPGNEQFF. The CDR3 coding sequence is TGTGCCAGCAGGACCGACAGGGGGCCGGGGAATGAGCAGTTCTTC.

The chain joins TRBV11-2 to TRBJ2-7, with 9 positions matching TRBD1. Germline V lookup: CDR1 SGHAT, CDR2 FQNNGV. V dropped 1 base and J dropped 6; count of bases not matched to a gene: 10. The CDR3 extends over 16 amino acids. CDR3 sequence reads: CASSLVPGQGPREQYF. CDR3 nucleotide sequence: TGTGCCAGCAGCTTAGTGCCGGGACAGGGCCCTCGCGAGCAGTACTTC. Looking up the rest from reference TRBV11-2 and TRBJ2-7 gives the full variable domain: EAGVAQSPRYKIIEKRQSVAFWCNPISGHATLYWYQQILGQGPKLLIQFQNNGVVDDSQLPKDRFSAERLKGVDSTLKIQPAKLEDSAVYLCASSLVPGQGPREQYFGPGTRLTVT.

This chain connects TRBV11-2 to TRBJ1-3, with 8 bases matching TRBD1. There are 15 residues in the CDR3. Germline V gene sequence: CDR1 SGHAT, CDR2 FQNNGV. The J segment lost 6 bases and the V segment lost 5 bases, leaving 9 bases of the junction unmatched. DNA of the CDR3: TGTGCCAGCAGCCGACAGGGGAATCTTGAAAACACCATATATTTT. Translated, it gives CASSRQGNLENTIYF.

The rearrangement links TRBV11-1 to TRBJ2-1; TRBD1 is a possible D gene (6 bases). V lost 5 bases and J lost 5, with 16 bases in between. Germline CDR1 reads SGHAT; CDR2 reads FQDESV (reference sequence). The CDR3 runs to 15 residues. This CDR3 reads CASSARGKANNEQFF. The DNA for the CDR3 is TGTGCCAGCAGCGCAAGGGGGAAGGCAAACAATGAGCAGTTCTTC. Looking up the rest from reference TRBV11-1 and TRBJ2-1 gives the full variable domain: EAEVAQSPRYKITEKSQAVAFWCDPISGHATLYWYRQILGQGPELLVQFQDESVVDDSQLPKDRFSAERLKGVDSTLKIQPAELGDSAMYLCASSARGKANNEQFFGPGTRLTVL.

This rearrangement joins TRBV28 to TRBJ1-2; D is unclear. Trimming took 8 bases from V and 4 from J, leaving 17 bases between them. The CDR3 sequence is 14 residues long. Germline V lookup: CDR1 MDHEN, CDR2 SYDVKM. DNA of the CDR3: TGTGCCAGCTACCCCCAGAGGGCTGGCTATGGCTACACCTTC. Its protein product is CASYPQRAGYGYTF.

This clone was counted once. The chain carries TRBV3-1 (or the pseudogene TRBV3-2) and TRBJ1-1; D gene uncertain. The V end lost 0 bases, the J end lost 1 base, and 12 bases lay between the germline ends. The germline CDR1 and CDR2 sequences are LGHDT and YNNKEL (reference sequence). The CDR3 totals 16 residues. CDR3 coding DNA: TGTGCCAGCAGCCAAGACGTGCGGCGGGGGAACACTGAAGCTTTCTTT. It specifies CASSQDVRRGNTEAFF.

This chain connects TRBV2 to TRBJ2-1, with TRBD1 matching over 9 bases. Per the germline V gene, CDR1 is SNHLY and CDR2 is FYNNEI. V lost 3 bases to trimming and J lost 5 bases; unmatched junction nucleotides: 5. The CDR3 loop spans 15 amino acids. The CDR3 loop is CASSEGTGPHNEQFF. The CDR3 DNA is TGTGCCAGCAGTGAGGGGACAGGGCCACACAATGAGCAGTTCTTC.

The chain uses TRBV6-5 and TRBJ1-1; possibly TRBD1 for D (5 bases). The germline gives CDR1 MNHEY, CDR2 SVGAGI. The CDR3 totals 13 residues. V lost 6 bases, J lost 4 bases, and 12 bases lay in between. The CDR3 loop is CASRPWGGTEAFF. The CDR3 nucleotides are TGTGCCAGCAGACCCTGGGGGGGCACTGAAGCTTTCTTT.

This clone was found many times. The same CDR3 can be traced to other DNA sequences in this sample. The rearrangement joins TRBV6-4 to TRBJ1-5; D remains ambiguous. The V and J ends lost 3 bases and 5 bases respectively, with 8 bases between them. Germline V gives CDR1 MRHNA, CDR2 SNTAGT. This CDR3 region has 13 residues. CDR3 protein: CASSESPYQPQHF. CDR3 coding DNA: TGTGCCAGCAGTGAATCCCCGTATCAGCCCCAGCATTTT.

The V call is TRBV20-1, the J call TRBJ2-1, with 11 positions matching TRBD2. V shed 3 bases, J shed 0 bases, and the junction held 10 bases outside the gene matches. The CDR3 consists of 18 residues. Germline loops: CDR1 DFQATT, CDR2 SNEGSKA (reference sequence). In DNA form, the CDR3 reads TGCAGTGCTAGTCCCCTAGCGGGAGGACTGAGCTCCTACAATGAGCAGTTCTTC. Protein product: CSASPLAGGLSSYNEQFF.

The V call is TRBV7-9, the J call TRBJ1-6; D gene uncertain. CDR1 is SEHNR and CDR2 is FQNEAQ in the germline V gene (reference sequence). The V and J ends lost 7 bases and 4 bases respectively, with 20 bases between them. CDR3 length: 17 amino acids. For the CDR3, the DNA is TGTGCCAGCACCCCTGCGGGTCCGCGCGGGTATAATTCACCCCTCCACTTT. Amino acid sequence: CASTPAGPRGYNSPLHF.

The chain uses TRBV4-3 and TRBJ2-1; 7 bases match TRBD2. V lost 4 bases, J lost 5 bases, and 17 bases stayed unmatched. Germline V lookup: CDR1 LGHNA, CDR2 YSLEER. There are 18 residues in the CDR3. The CDR3: CASSLNPSGTTIDNEQFF. The DNA for the CDR3 is TGCGCCAGCAGCCTAAACCCATCCGGGACTACCATTGACAATGAGCAGTTCTTC.

V is TRBV5-6 and J is TRBJ2-1; 8 bases are a match to TRBD2. Trimming at V came to 0 bases and at J to 2 bases, leaving 4 bases not matched to a gene. Germline CDR1 SGHDT, CDR2 YYEEEE. This CDR3 spans 16 amino acids. CDR3 sequence reads: CASSLAAGLAYNEQFF. The CDR3 DNA is TGTGCCAGCAGCTTGGCGGCGGGACTAGCCTACAATGAGCAGTTCTTC.

V usage is TRBV18 and J usage is TRBJ2-7, with 11 bases matching TRBD1. The CDR3 sequence is 14 residues long. Germline lookup yields CDR1 KGHSH and CDR2 LQKENI. J was trimmed by 7 bases and V by 3 bases; bases with no gene match: 5. The CDR3 DNA reads TGTGCCAGCTCACCTGGACAGGGGGCGCGTGAGCAGTACTTC. Translating gives CASSPGQGAREQYF.

The chain employs TRBV19 and TRBJ1-1; possibly TRBD1 for D (6 bases). The CDR3 loop spans 17 amino acids. The germline gives CDR1 LNHDA, CDR2 SQIVND (reference sequence). V was trimmed by 3 bases and J by 8 bases, leaving 25 bases between them. CDR3 in DNA: TGTGCCAGTAGTATTGTCGGCGGGCAACCGGGACAACGCGAAGCTTTCTTT. It translates to CASSIVGGQPGQREAFF.